A few counts support the clone carrying this T cell receptor (beta chain). Its matching antigen is unknown. 5'RACE with constant-segment primers built TCRalpha and TCRbeta cDNA libraries with UMIs. TCRdb used MiXCR to reprocess the 5' RACE reads, holding one entry per CDR3 protein. The sample yields about 430,000 distinct CDR3 sequences, about 24% seen once. The data originate from a study of T-cell memory formation after mild COVID-19. Study information: Among the donors, TCR clusters were largely specific to each donor. Regarding the study as a whole: Shrinking CD4+ clones were chiefly CM and EM; CD8+ ones were chiefly EMRA. Clones that contracted from day 15 to 85 were balanced CD4/CD8, while later expanders leaned CD4+.

V was cut by 0 bases and J by 2 bases, with 11 bases left in between. The CDR3 has 14 amino acids. Per the germline V gene, CDR1 is DFQATT and CDR2 is SNEGSKA (reference sequence). This TCR was sampled from an adult woman who had mild COVID-19 (a few samples of this study predate the infection). Cell type and time point are not known. The material sequenced was PBMCs or a T cell subset sorted from them (not recorded which). The rearrangement joins TRBV20-1 to TRBJ2-7; D is possibly TRBD2 (6 bases). The CDR3 loop is CSARERSGPYEQYF. DNA of the CDR3: TGCAGTGCTAGAGAGAGGAGCGGGCCCTACGAGCAGTACTTC.